This section outlines one TCR beta chain sequence together with its context. The sample is drawn from a study of blood T cell repertoires in COVID-19. Looking at the study overall: Specimens from acute and convalescent COVID-19 originated in the United States, Italy and Spain. The cDNA or gDNA used as material had been derived from T cells, B-cell-depleted T cells, or PBMCs.

In the original workflow: Nucleated cell number was recorded as an estimate derived from reference gene primer amplification. TCRdb's table, derived via immunoSEQ multiplex PCR, lists solely in-frame clones and lacks some. That table gives V, J and clone size, and the DNA gave D and trimming. The sample has hundreds of thousands of clones; around 88% are singletons. V lost 5 bases, J lost 4 bases, and 15 bases lay in between. Germline V gene sequence: CDR1 MNHEY, CDR2 SVGAGI. The CDR3 is 15 residues long. Seattle participants joined during active infection and were tracked over time. Specimen: peripheral blood. J is TRBJ2-1 and V is TRBV6-5; perhaps TRBD2 as D (5 bases). This TCR came from a woman aged 25 to 45 with COVID-19, enrolled during active disease. CDR3 amino acids: CASSPRGWEYNEQFF. The CDR3 region has the DNA TGTGCCAGCAGTCCACGGGGATGGGAATACAATGAGCAGTTCTTC.